This T cell receptor beta chain was sequenced during a study of blood T cell repertoires in COVID-19. Overall study context: Material from acute and convalescent COVID-19 was sourced from the United States, Italy and Spain. Nucleic acid was either cDNA or gDNA, and it came from T cells, B-cell-depleted T cells, or PBMCs.

This clone occurred once. Per the authors' pipeline: For nucleated cells, counts were estimated from reference gene primer amplification. Repertoires were generated with immunoSEQ multiplex PCR, while TCRdb's copy carries only in-frame clones and drops some. V, J and clone size are those of that table, while D and trimming were read from the DNA. The sample lists 90,000 to 150,000 clones; approximately 83% were seen once. The sample taken for sequencing was peripheral blood. The receptor comes from a man aged 80 or over with acute or convalescent COVID-19.

CDR3 nucleotides: TGTGCCAGCAGTTACTCAGGACAGGGTGTCTACGAGCAGTACTTC. Translating gives CASSYSGQGVYEQYF. This chain connects TRBV6-5 to TRBJ2-7, with 8 bases that match TRBD1. CDR3 length: 15 residues. The V gene's germline CDR1 is MNHEY and CDR2 SVGAGI. The V gene end was trimmed by 0 bases and the J gene end by 3 bases; junction bases not matched to a gene: 4.